This TCR beta chain was sequenced for a study of OX40 agonist ivuxolimab in advanced cancers. The overall study: The dose-escalation cohort had hepatocellular carcinoma, melanoma, renal cell or head and neck cancer.

A note on this clone: The target antigen is unknown.

Findings and limits, study-wide: Blood T cells, both CD4+ and CD8+, expanded clonally by week 6 at 0.1 to 3.0 mg/kg. Some nonresponders likewise displayed low normalized T-cell clonal expansion.

Prior autoimmune disease or systemic immunosuppression barred patients. The data were produced by immunoSEQ multiplex PCR, yet TCRdb's version contains in-frame clones alone and is incomplete. The repertoire holds roughly 20,000 clones, with approximately 80% as singletons. This CDR3 is 18 amino acids long. Trimming took 4 bases from V and 3 from J; bases not matched to a gene: 6. Per the germline V gene, CDR1 is SGHTA and CDR2 is FQGTGA. Here the sequenced sample was CD4+ or CD8+ T cells sorted from blood, taken in a trial of the OX40 agonist ivuxolimab. The chain couples TRBV7-3 to TRBJ2-1; 16 bases map to TRBD2. This receptor was taken from an adult with an advanced solid tumor such as melanoma, head and neck, liver or kidney cancer. Here the CDR3 reads CASSSGTSGRAGYNEQFF. The CDR3 DNA reads as TGTGCCAGCAGCTCCGGGACTAGCGGGAGGGCCGGCTACAATGAGCAGTTCTTC.